This T cell receptor beta chain originates from a study of blood T cells in healthy people across ages. The authors ran a second PCR of 7 to 11 cycles using a sample-barcoded 5' primer and a J-beta primer mix. TCRdb itself ran the 5' RACE reads through MiXCR, one entry per CDR3 protein. The sample lists more than 900,000 distinct CDR3 sequences, almost 25% seen once, with around 0.75% in the top ten. This clonotype occurred a few times. An end of the junction differs from the germline gene, which may be a read error. This same sample was also taken into another study, of T cells of mothers and their children.

Sequenced sample: blood. This receptor was obtained from a girl aged 2 to 9 in good health.

CDR3: CASSWGLRYEQYF. The CDR3, as DNA: TGTGCCAGCAGCTGGGGACTGCGCTACGAGCAGTATTTC. This chain joins TRBV7-2 and TRBJ2-7; the D gene is possibly TRBD2 (6 bases). The CDR3 extends over 13 amino acids. Germline values: CDR1 SGHTA, CDR2 FQGNSA.